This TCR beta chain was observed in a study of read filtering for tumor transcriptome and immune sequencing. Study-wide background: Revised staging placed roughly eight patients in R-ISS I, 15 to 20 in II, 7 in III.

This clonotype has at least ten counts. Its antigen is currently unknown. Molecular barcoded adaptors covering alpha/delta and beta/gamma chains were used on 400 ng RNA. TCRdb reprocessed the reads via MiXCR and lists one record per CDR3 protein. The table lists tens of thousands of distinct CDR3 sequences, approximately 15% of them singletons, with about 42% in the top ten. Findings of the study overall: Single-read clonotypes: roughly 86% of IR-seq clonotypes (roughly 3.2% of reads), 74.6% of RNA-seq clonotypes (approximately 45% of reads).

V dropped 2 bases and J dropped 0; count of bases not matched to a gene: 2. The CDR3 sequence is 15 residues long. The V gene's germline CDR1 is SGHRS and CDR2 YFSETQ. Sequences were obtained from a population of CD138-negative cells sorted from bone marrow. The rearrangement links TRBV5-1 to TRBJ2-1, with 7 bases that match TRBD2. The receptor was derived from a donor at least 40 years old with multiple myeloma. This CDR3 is CASSFGGSSYNEQFF. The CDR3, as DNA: TGCGCCAGCAGCTTCGGCGGGAGCTCCTACAATGAGCAGTTCTTC.